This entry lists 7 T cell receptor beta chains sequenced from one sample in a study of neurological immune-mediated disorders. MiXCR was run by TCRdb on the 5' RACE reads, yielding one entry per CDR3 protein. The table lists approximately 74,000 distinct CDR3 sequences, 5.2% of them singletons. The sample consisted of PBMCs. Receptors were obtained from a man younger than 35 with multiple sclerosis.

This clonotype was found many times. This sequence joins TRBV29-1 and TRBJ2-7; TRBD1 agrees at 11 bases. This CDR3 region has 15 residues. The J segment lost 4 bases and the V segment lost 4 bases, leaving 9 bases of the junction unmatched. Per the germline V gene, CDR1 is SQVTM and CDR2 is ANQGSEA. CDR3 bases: TGCAGCGTTGTTTTCTTTGGGACAGGGGGGTACGAGCAGTACTTC. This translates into CSVVFFGTGGYEQYF.

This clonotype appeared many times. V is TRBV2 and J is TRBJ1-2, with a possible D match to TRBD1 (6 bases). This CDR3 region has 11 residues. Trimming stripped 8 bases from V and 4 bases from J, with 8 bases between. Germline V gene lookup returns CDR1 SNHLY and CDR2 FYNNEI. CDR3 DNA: TGTGCCAGCGGACAGAGCTATGGCTACACCTTC. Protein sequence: CASGQSYGYTF.

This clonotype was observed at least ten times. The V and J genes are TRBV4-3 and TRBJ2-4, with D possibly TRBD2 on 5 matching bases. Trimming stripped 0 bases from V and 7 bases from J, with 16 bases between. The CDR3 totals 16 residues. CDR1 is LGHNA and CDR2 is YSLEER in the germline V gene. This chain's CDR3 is CASSQESGGLANIQYF. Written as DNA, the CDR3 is TGCGCCAGCAGCCAAGAATCCGGCGGGCTAGCCAACATTCAGTACTTC.

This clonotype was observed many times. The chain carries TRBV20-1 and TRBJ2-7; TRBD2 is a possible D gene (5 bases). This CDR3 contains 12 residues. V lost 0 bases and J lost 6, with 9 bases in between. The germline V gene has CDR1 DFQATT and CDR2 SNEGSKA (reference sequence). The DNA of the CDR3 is TGCAGTGCTAGAGATTACGGGGTCGAGCAGTACTTC. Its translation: CSARDYGVEQYF.

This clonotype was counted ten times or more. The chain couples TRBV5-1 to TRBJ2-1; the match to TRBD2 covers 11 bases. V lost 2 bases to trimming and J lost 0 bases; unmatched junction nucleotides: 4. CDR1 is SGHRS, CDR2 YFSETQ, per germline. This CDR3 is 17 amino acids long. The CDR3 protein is CASSFGLAGSSYNEQFF. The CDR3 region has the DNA TGCGCCAGCAGCTTTGGACTAGCGGGTAGCTCCTACAATGAGCAGTTCTTC.

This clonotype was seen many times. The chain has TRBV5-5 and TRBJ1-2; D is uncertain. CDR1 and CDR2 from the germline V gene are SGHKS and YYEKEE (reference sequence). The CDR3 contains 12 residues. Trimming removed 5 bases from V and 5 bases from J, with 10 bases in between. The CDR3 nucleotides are TGTGCCAGCAGGTCGGACCTGTATGGCTACACCTTC. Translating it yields CASRSDLYGYTF. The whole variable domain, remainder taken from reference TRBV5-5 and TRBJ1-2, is DAGVTQSPTHLIKTRGQQVTLRCSPISGHKSVSWYQQVLGQGPQFIFQYYEKEERGRGNFPDRFSARQFPNYSSELNVNALLLGDSALYLCASRSDLYGYTFGSGTRLTVV.

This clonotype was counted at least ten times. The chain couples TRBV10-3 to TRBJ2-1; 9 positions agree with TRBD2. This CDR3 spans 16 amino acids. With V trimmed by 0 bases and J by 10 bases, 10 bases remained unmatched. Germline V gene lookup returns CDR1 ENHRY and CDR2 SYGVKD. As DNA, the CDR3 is TGTGCCATCAGTGAGTCCTGGGGCGGGGGGGAACGAGAGCAGTTCTTC. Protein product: CAISESWGGGEREQFF.